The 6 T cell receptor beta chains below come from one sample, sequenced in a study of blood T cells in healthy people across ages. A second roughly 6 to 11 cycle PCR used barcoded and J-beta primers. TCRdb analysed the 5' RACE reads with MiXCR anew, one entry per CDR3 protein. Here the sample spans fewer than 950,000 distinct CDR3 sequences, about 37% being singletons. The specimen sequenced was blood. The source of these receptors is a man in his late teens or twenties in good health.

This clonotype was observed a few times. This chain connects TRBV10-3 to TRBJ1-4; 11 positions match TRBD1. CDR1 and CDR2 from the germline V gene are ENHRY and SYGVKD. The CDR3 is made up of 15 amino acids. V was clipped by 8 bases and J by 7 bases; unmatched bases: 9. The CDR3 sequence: CAIGGQGAGSEKLFF. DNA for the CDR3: TGTGCCATCGGAGGACAGGGGGCTGGGAGTGAAAAACTGTTTTTT.

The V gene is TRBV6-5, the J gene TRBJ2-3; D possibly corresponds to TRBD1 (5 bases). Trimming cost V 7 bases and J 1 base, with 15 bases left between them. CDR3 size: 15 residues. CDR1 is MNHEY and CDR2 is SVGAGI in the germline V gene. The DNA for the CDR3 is TGTGCCAGCAAAAATGGGGCCACAGGCACAGATACGCAGTATTTT. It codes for CASKNGATGTDTQYF.

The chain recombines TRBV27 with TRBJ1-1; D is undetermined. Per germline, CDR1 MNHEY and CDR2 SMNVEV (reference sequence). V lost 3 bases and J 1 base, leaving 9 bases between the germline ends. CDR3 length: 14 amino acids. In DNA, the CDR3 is TGTGCCAGCAGTTTGGTCAGCGCGAACACTGAAGCTTTCTTT. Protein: CASSLVSANTEAFF.

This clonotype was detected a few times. As DNA, the CDR3 is TGCAGTGCTCCACAAGACGGATCCAGCTCCTATAATTCACCCCTCCACTTT. This gives the protein CSAPQDGSSSYNSPLHF. The chain is built from TRBV20-1 and TRBJ1-6, with unresolved D. V was cut by 5 bases and J by 0 bases, with 17 bases left in between. Germline values: CDR1 DFQATT, CDR2 SNEGSKA (reference sequence). CDR3 length equals 17 residues.

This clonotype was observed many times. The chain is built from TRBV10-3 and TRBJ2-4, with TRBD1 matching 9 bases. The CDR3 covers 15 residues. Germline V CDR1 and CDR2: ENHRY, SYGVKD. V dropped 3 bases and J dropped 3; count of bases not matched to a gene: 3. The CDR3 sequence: CAISEQGAGKNIQYF. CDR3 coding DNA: TGTGCCATCAGTGAACAGGGGGCTGGCAAAAACATTCAGTACTTC.

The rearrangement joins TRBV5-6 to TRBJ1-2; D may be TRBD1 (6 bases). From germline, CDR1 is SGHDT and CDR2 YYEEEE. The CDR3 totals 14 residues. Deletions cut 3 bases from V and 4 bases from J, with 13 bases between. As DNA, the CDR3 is TGTGCCAGCAGCTCCCGGACAGCGAGCTATGGCTACACCTTC. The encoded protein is CASSSRTASYGYTF.